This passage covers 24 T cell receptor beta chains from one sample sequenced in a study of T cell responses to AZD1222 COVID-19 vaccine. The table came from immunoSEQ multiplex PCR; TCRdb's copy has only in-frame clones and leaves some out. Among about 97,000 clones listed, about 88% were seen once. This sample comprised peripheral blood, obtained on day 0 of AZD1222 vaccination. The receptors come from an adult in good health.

CDR3 amino acids: CATSREGAEGSPLHF. DNA of the CDR3: TGTGCCACCAGCAGAGAGGGAGCAGAAGGTTCACCCCTCCACTTT. The V gene is TRBV15, the J gene TRBJ1-6; D is undetermined. Germline CDR1 and CDR2: LNHNV and YYDKDF (reference sequence). Trimming took 0 bases from V and 9 from J, leaving 12 bases between them. CDR3 length: 15 residues.

Here the CDR3 reads CASSLRGTYEQYF. CDR3 sequence (DNA): TGTGCCAGCAGCTTGCGGGGTACCTACGAGCAGTACTTC. This chain uses TRBV11-3 with TRBJ2-7; D possibly corresponds to TRBD2 (6 bases). Trimming took off 3 bases at V and 2 bases at J, with 8 bases between the two ends. The CDR3 covers 13 residues. From germline, CDR1 is SGHNT and CDR2 YENEEA.

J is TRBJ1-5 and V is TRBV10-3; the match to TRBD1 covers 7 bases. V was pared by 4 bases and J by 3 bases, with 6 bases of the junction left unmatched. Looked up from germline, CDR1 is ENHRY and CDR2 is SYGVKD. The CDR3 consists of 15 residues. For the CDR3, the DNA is TGTGCCATCAGTGCTGAACAGGGGAACAATCAGCCCCAGCATTTT. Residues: CAISAEQGNNQPQHF.

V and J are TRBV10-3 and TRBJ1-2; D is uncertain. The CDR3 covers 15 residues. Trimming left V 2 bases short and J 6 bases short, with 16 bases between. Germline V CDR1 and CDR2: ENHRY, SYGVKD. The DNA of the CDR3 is TGTGCCATCAGTGAGCACCTGGACGGCTCGAATGGCTACACCTTC. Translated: CAISEHLDGSNGYTF.

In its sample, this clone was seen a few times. The CDR3 sequence: CASSWTGPYEQYF. CDR3 bases: TGTGCCAGCAGCTGGACAGGGCCCTACGAGCAGTACTTC. The chain couples TRBV2 to TRBJ2-7; TRBD1 agrees at 8 bases. The V and J ends lost 6 bases and 2 bases, in that order; junction bases with no gene match: 3. The CDR3 contains 13 residues. The germline CDR1 and CDR2 sequences are SNHLY and FYNNEI.

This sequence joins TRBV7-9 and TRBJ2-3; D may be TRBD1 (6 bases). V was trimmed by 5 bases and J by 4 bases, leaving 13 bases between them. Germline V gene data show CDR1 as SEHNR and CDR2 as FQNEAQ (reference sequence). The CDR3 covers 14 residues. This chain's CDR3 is CASSHRAGSDTQYF. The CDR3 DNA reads TGTGCCAGCAGCCACAGGGCAGGGTCAGATACGCAGTATTTT. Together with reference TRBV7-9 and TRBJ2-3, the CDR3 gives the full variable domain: DTGVSQNPRHKITKRGQNVTFRCDPISEHNRLYWYRQTLGQGPEFLTYFQNEAQLEKSRLLSDRFSAERPKGSFSTLEIQRTEQGDSAMYLCASSHRAGSDTQYFGPGTRLTVL.

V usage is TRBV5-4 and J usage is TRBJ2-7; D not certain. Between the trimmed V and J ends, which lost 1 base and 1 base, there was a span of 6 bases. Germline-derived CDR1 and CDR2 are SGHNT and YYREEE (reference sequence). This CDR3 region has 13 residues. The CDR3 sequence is CASSLMGSYEQYF. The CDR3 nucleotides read TGTGCCAGCAGCTTGATGGGTTCCTACGAGCAGTACTTC.

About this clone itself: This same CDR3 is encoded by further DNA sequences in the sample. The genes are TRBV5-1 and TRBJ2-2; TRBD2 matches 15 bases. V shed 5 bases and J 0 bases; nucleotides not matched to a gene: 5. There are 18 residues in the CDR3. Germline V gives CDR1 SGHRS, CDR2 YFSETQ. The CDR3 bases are TGCGCCAGCAGGCGGGGACTAGCGGGGGGCACGAACACCGGGGAGCTGTTTTTT. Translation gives CASRRGLAGGTNTGELFF.

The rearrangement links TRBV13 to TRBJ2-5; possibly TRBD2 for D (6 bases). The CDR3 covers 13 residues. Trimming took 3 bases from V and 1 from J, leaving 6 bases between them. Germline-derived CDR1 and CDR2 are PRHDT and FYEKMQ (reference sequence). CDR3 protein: CASSFSGQETQYF. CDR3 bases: TGTGCCAGCAGCTTTAGCGGCCAAGAGACCCAGTACTTC.

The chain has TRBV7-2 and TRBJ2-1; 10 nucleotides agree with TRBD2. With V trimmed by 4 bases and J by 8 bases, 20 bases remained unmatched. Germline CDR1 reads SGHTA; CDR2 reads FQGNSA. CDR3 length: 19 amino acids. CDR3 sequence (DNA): TGTGCCAGCAGCTGGGCCGGGACTATAGTCGGGACTAGCGTGGATGAGCAGTTCTTC. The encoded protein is CASSWAGTIVGTSVDEQFF.

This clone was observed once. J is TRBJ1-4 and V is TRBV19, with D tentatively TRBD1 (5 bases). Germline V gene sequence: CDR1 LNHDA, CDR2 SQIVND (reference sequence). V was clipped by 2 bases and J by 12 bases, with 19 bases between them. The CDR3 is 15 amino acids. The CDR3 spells CASSISDVGRRQLFF. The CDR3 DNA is TGTGCCAGTAGTATATCTGACGTGGGGCGAAGACAACTGTTTTTT. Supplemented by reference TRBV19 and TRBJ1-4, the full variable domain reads DGGITQSPKYLFRKEGQNVTLSCEQNLNHDAMYWYRQDPGQGLRLIYYSQIVNDFQKGDIAEGYSVSREKKESFPLTVTSAQKNPTAFYLCASSISDVGRRQLFFGSGTQLSVL.

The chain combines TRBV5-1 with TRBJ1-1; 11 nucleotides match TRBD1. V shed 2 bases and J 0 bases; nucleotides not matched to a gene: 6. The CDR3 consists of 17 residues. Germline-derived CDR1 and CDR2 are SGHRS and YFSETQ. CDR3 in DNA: TGCGCCAGCAGCTTACAGGGACAGGGGGTAGTGAACACTGAAGCTTTCTTT. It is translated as CASSLQGQGVVNTEAFF.

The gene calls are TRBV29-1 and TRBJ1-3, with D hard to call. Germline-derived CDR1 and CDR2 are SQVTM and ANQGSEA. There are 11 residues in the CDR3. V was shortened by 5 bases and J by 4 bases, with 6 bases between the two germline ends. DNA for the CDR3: TGCAGCGTTCAGAAAGGAAACACCATATATTTT. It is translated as CSVQKGNTIYF. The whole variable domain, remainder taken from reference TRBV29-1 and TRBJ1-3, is SAVISQKPSRDICQRGTSLTIQCQVDSQVTMMFWYRQQPGQSLTLIATANQGSEATYESGFVIDKFPISRPNLTFSTLTVSNMSPEDSSIYLCSVQKGNTIYFGEGSWLTVV.

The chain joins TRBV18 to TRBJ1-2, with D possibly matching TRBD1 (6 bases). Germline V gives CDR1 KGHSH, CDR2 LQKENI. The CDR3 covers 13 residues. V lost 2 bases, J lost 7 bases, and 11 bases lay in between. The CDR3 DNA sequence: TGTGCCAGCTCACCAGGCTACAGGGCTGGCTACACCTTC. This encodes CASSPGYRAGYTF.

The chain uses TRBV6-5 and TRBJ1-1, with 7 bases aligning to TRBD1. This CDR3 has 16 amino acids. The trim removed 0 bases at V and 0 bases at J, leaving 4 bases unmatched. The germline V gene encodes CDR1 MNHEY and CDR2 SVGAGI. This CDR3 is CASSYSGGQMNTEAFF. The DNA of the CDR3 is TGTGCCAGCAGTTACTCAGGGGGACAGATGAACACTGAAGCTTTCTTT.

The CDR3 spells CASSRGGYDYGYTF. The CDR3 nucleotides are TGTGCCAGCAGCCGGGGGGGGTACGACTATGGCTACACCTTC. The rearrangement joins TRBV11-3 to TRBJ1-2; the D gene is possibly TRBD1 (5 bases). V shed 5 bases and J shed 3 bases, with 13 bases lying between them. The CDR3 totals 14 residues. The germline CDR1 and CDR2 sequences are SGHNT and YENEEA.

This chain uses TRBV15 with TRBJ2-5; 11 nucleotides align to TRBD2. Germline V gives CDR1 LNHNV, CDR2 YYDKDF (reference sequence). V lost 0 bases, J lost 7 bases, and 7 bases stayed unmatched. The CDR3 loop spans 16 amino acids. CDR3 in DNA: TGTGCCACCAGCAGAGATGTAGCGGGGGGGCTTGGGACCCAGTACTTC. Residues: CATSRDVAGGLGTQYF.

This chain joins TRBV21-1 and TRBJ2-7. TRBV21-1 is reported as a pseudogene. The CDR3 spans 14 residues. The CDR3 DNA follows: TGTGCCAGCAGCAAAAATCGGAACAAATACGAGCAGTACTTC. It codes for CASSKNRNKYEQYF.

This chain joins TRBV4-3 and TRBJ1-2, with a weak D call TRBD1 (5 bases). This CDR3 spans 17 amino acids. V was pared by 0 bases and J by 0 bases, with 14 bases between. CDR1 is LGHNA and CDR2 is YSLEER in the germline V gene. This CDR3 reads CASSQDIAGNANYGYTF. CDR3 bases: TGCGCCAGCAGCCAAGATATCGCAGGGAACGCTAACTATGGCTACACCTTC.

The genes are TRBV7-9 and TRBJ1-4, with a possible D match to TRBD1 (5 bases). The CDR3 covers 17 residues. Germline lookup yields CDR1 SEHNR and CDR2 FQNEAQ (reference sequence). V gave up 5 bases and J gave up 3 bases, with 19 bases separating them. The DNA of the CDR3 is TGTGCCAGCAGCGAAGCTGGATCAGGGCTCGCTAATGAAAAACTGTTTTTT. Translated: CASSEAGSGLANEKLFF.

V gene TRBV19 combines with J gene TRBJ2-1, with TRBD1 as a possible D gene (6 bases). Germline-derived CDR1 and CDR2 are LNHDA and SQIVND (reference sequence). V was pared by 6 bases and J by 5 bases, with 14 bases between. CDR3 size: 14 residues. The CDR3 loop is CASSPVHRDNEQFF. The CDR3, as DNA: TGTGCCAGTAGCCCTGTTCACAGGGACAATGAGCAGTTCTTC. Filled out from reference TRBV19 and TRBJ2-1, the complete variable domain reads DGGITQSPKYLFRKEGQNVTLSCEQNLNHDAMYWYRQDPGQGLRLIYYSQIVNDFQKGDIAEGYSVSREKKESFPLTVTSAQKNPTAFYLCASSPVHRDNEQFFGPGTRLTVL.

CDR3 sequence reads: CASSSSQIPSRELFF. In nucleotides, the CDR3 is TGTGCCAGCAGCTCCTCACAGATTCCTAGCCGGGAGCTGTTTTTT. The gene calls are TRBV11-3 and TRBJ2-2; a possible D gene is TRBD2 (5 bases). Per the germline V gene, CDR1 is SGHNT and CDR2 is YENEEA. This CDR3 has 15 amino acids. V was shortened by 4 bases and J by 9 bases, with 18 bases between the two germline ends.

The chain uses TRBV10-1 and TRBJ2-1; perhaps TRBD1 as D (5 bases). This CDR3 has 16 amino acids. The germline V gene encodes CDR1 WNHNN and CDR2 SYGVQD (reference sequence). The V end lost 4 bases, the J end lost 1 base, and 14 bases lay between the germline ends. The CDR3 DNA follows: TGCGCCAGCAGTGTTGGGGCAGGGATGTCCTACAATGAGCAGTTCTTC. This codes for CASSVGAGMSYNEQFF.

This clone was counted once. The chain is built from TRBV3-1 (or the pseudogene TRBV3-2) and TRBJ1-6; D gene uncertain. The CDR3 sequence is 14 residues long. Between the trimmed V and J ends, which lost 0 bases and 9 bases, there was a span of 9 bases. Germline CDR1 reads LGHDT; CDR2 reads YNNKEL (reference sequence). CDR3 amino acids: CASSQEGVVSPLHF. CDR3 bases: TGTGCCAGCAGCCAAGAGGGTGTAGTTTCACCCCTCCACTTT.